The T cell receptor beta chain described here comes from a study of T-cell memory formation after mild COVID-19. One entry per CDR3 protein, called by TCRdb with MiXCR from the 5' RACE reads. This table holds around 450,000 distinct CDR3 sequences, roughly 26% found once. The ends lost 2 bases at V and 6 bases at J; junction bases unmatched: 16. The CDR3 covers 18 residues. Germline assignment: CDR1 SGHAT and CDR2 FQNNGV. Overall study findings and caveats: Cross-reactive memory seemingly joined, as some responding clones were found in pre-infection memory. Contracting CD8+ clones were enriched in EMRA, CD4+ mainly in CM and EM.

This clonotype was picked up a small number of times. As yet, its antigen is unknown. The clonotype originates from an adult woman who had mild COVID-19 (a few samples of this study predate the infection). Cell type and time point are not known. This chain connects TRBV11-2 to TRBJ2-4; the match to TRBD2 covers 7 bases. The sample comprised PBMCs or a T cell subset sorted from them (not recorded which). The CDR3 DNA is TGTGCCAGCAGCTTAAGTTTGGGGGGGAGTGCCTTGGTAAACATTCAGTACTTC. Amino acid sequence: CASSLSLGGSALVNIQYF.